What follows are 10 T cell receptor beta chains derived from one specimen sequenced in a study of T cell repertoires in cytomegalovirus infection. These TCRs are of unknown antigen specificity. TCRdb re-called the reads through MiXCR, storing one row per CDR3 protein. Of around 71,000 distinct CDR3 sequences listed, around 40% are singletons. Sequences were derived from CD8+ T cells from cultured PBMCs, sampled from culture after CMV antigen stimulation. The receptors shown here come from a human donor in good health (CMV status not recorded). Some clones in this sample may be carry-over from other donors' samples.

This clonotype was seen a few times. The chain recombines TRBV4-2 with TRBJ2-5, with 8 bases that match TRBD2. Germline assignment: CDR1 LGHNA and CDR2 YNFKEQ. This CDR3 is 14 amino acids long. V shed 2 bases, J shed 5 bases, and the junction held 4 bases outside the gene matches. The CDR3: CASSQRSGGETQYF. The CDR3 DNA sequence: TGTGCCAGCAGCCAAAGGAGCGGGGGCGAGACCCAGTACTTC.

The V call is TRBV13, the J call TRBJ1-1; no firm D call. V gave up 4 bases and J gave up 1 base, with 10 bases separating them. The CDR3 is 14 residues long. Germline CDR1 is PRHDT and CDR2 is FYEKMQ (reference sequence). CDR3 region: CASSSMGRNTEAFF. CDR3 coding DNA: TGTGCCAGCAGCTCCATGGGCAGGAACACTGAAGCTTTCTTT.

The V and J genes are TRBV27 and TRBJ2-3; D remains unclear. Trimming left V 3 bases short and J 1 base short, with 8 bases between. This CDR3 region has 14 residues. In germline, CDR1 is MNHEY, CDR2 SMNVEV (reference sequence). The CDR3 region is CASSFPGRTDTQYF. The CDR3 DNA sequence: TGTGCCAGCAGTTTCCCCGGACGCACAGATACGCAGTATTTT.

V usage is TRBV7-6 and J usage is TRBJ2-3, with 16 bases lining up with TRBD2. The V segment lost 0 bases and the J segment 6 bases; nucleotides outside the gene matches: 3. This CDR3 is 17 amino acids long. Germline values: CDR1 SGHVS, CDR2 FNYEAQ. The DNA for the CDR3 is TGTGCCAGCAGCTTAGCGGGACTAGCGGGGGGGATGGATACGCAGTATTTT. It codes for CASSLAGLAGGMDTQYF.

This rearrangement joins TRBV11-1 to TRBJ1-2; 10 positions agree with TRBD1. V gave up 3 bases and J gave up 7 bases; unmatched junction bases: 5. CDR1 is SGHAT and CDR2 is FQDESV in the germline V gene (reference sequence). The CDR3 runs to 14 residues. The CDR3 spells CASSLVGTGAGYTF. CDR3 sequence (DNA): TGTGCCAGCAGCTTGGTGGGGACAGGGGCTGGCTACACCTTC.

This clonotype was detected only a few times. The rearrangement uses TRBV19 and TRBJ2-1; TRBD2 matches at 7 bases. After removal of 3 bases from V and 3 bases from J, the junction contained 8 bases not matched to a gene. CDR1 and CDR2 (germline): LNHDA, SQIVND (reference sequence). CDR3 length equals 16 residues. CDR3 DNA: TGTGCCAGTAGTATCGCGTGGGAGGGCTTCTACAATGAGCAGTTCTTC. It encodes CASSIAWEGFYNEQFF.

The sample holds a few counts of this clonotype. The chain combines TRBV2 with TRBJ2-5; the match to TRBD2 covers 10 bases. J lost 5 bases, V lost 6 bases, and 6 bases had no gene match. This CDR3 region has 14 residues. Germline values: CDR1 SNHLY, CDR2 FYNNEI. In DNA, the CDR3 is TGTGCCAGCAGAGCTAGCGGGGGTTTTGAGACCCAGTACTTC. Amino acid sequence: CASRASGGFETQYF.

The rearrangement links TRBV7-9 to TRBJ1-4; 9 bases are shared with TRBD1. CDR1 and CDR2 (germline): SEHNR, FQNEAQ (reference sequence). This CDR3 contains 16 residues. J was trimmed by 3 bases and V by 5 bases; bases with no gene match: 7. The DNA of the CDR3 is TGTGCCAGCAGCATCCGACAGGGGGGACCTAATGAAAAACTGTTTTTT. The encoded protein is CASSIRQGGPNEKLFF.

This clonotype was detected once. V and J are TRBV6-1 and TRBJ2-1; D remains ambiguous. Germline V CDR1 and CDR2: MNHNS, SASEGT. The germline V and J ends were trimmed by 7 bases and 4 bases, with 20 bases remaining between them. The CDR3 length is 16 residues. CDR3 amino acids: CASMAEILSAYNEQFF. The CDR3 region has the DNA TGTGCCAGCATGGCAGAAATATTATCGGCATACAATGAGCAGTTCTTC.

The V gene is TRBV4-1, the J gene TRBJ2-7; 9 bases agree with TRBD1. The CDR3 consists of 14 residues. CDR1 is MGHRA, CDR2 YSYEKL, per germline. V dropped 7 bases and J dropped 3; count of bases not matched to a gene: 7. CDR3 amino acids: CASTETTGGYEQYF. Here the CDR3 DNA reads TGCGCCAGCACCGAAACGACAGGGGGCTACGAGCAGTACTTC.